This T cell receptor beta chain was recovered during a study of cytomegalovirus exposure and HLA in healthy donors. Overall study results and limits: Across donors, sequencing depth was assumed by presence/absence analyses to be roughly uniform.

13 Jbeta primers and 60 Vbeta primers were used for the PCR. The repertoire was sequenced with immunoSEQ multiplex PCR; TCRdb's copy has only in-frame clones and lacks some. The repertoire consists of about 180,000 clones, with just under 80% occurring once and the leading ten covering 1.5% to 2%. Turning to this clone: No antigen is known for it.

CDR3 length equals 16 residues. Germline V gene lookup returns CDR1 SGHDN and CDR2 FVKESK. With 6 bases clipped from V and 5 bases from J, the junction kept 16 bases outside the gene matches. This clonotype was sampled from a woman aged 25 to 45 in good health and CMV-seronegative. Sequencing was done on a sample of PBMCs. The J gene is TRBJ2-7, the V gene TRBV14; 7 bases fit TRBD1. CDR3: CASRQTGASKLHEQYF. In nucleotides, the CDR3 is TGTGCCAGCAGGCAAACAGGGGCCTCTAAACTCCACGAGCAGTACTTC. Full variable domain (remainder filled in from reference TRBV14 and TRBJ2-7): EAGVTQFPSHSVIEKGQTVTLRCDPISGHDNLYWYRRVMGKEIKFLLHFVKESKQDESGMPNNRFLAERTGGTYSTLKVQPAELEDSGVYFCASRQTGASKLHEQYFGPGTRLTVT.